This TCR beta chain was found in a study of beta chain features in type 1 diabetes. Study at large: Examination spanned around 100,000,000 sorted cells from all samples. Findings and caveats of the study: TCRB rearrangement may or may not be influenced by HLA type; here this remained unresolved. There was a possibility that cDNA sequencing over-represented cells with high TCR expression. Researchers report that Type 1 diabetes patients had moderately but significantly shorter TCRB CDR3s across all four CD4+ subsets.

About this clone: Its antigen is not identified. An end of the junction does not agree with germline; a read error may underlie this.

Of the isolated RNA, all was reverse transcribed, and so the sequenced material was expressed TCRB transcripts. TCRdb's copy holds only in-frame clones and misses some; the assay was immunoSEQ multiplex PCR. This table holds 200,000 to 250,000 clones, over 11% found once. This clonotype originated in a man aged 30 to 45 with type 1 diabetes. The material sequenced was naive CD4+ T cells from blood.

The CDR3 protein is CASSLVSSGELFF. The CDR3 DNA reads TGTGCTAGCAGCTTAGTTTCCTCCGGGGAGCTGTTTTTT. V and J are TRBV7-7 and TRBJ2-2; D is uncertain. Germline CDR1 is SSHAT and CDR2 is FNYEAQ (reference sequence). This CDR3 is 13 amino acids long.